This T cell receptor (beta chain) was found in a study of T-cell memory formation after mild COVID-19. Germline values: CDR1 SGHNT, CDR2 YENEEA. The CDR3 sequence is 14 residues long. Between the trimmed V and J ends, which lost 0 bases and 9 bases, there was a span of 12 bases. MiXCR, run by TCRdb on the 5' RACE reads, gives a single entry per CDR3 protein. Of over 60,000 distinct CDR3 sequences in the sample, over 15% were seen once. This sequence joins TRBV11-3 and TRBJ2-1; D could derive from TRBD1 or TRBD2 (5 bases each). The specimen was PBMCs or a T cell subset sorted from them (not recorded which). This clonotype was obtained from an adult woman who had mild COVID-19 (a few samples of this study predate the infection). Cell type and time point are not known. CDR3 DNA sequence: TGTGCCAGCAGCTTAGATTCCGGGACGCGTGAGCAGTTCTTC. This encodes CASSLDSGTREQFF.